This passage covers 26 T cell receptor beta chains from one sample sequenced in a study of shared clonotypes between healthy human individuals. Measured with immunoSEQ multiplex PCR; TCRdb has only the in-frame clones, and not every one. This table holds under 2,000,000 clones, about 95% found once. The naive CD8 fraction comprised CD45RO-negative cells positively selected for CCR7 and excluded terminally differentiated effector memory CD45RA+ cells. Sequenced input: naive CD8+ T cells sorted from blood. Receptors were obtained from a man younger than 35 in good health.

V and J are TRBV29-1 and TRBJ2-1, with D tentatively TRBD1 (6 bases). V gave up 4 bases and J gave up 2 bases, with 12 bases separating them. Germline V CDR1 and CDR2: SQVTM, ANQGSEA. The CDR3 extends over 14 amino acids. This CDR3 is CSVVTGWAYNEQFF. The DNA for the CDR3 is TGCAGCGTTGTTACAGGGTGGGCCTACAATGAGCAGTTCTTC.

In this sample, this clone turned up once. The rearrangement uses TRBV29-1 and TRBJ2-5, with TRBD1 identical over 9 bases. The ends lost 3 bases at V and 5 bases at J; junction bases unmatched: 7. The CDR3 length is 14 residues. Germline V gene sequence: CDR1 SQVTM, CDR2 ANQGSEA. In nucleotides, the CDR3 is TGCAGCGTTGACGAGAACAGGGGGCTTGAGACCCAGTACTTC. Its protein is CSVDENRGLETQYF.

The rearrangement joins TRBV2 to TRBJ2-3; TRBD2 matches 8 bases. V was pared by 2 bases and J by 1 base, with 2 bases of the junction left unmatched. This CDR3 region has 15 residues. Germline V lookup: CDR1 SNHLY, CDR2 FYNNEI. The CDR3 sequence: CASSETSGRTDTQYF. CDR3 coding DNA: TGTGCCAGCAGTGAAACTAGCGGACGCACAGATACGCAGTATTTT.

The chain combines TRBV28 with TRBJ1-4, with unresolved D. The germline V and J ends were trimmed by 2 bases and 11 bases, with 18 bases remaining between them. The CDR3 spans 15 residues. Germline CDR1 reads MDHEN; CDR2 reads SYDVKM. The CDR3, as DNA: TGTGCCAGCAGTTTAACGTGGGAACCGGAGGAGAAACTGTTTTTT. The encoded protein is CASSLTWEPEEKLFF.

The chain's CDR3 is CSVPDLSSTDTQYF. The CDR3 DNA reads as TGCAGCGTCCCTGACCTTTCCTCCACAGATACGCAGTATTTT. The chain has TRBV29-1 and TRBJ2-3; D is unresolved. This CDR3 comprises 14 residues. Germline V lookup: CDR1 SQVTM, CDR2 ANQGSEA. Trimming left V 6 bases short and J 2 bases short, with 15 bases between.

This sequence joins TRBV4-1 and TRBJ2-7, with 9 positions matching TRBD2. With V trimmed by 5 bases and J by 0 bases, 8 bases remained unmatched. CDR3 size: 16 residues. Germline CDR1 is MGHRA and CDR2 is YSYEKL. CDR3 sequence (DNA): TGCGCCAGCAGCTTCGTAGCGGGGGATAGCTCCTACGAGCAGTACTTC. Translated: CASSFVAGDSSYEQYF.

The chain couples TRBV5-1 to TRBJ2-7; a possible D gene is TRBD1 (5 bases). V lost 4 bases and J 0 bases, leaving 17 bases between the germline ends. Germline-derived CDR1 and CDR2 are SGHRS and YFSETQ. The CDR3 totals 16 residues. The CDR3 DNA is TGCGCCAGCAGCCCGAACTGGCAGGGAAACTCCTACGAGCAGTACTTC. It is translated as CASSPNWQGNSYEQYF. Based on the CDR3 plus reference TRBV5-1 and TRBJ2-7, the full variable domain is KAGVTQTPRYLIKTRGQQVTLSCSPISGHRSVSWYQQTPGQGLQFLFEYFSETQRNKGNFPGRFSGRQFSNSRSEMNVSTLELGDSALYLCASSPNWQGNSYEQYFGPGTRLTVT.

The chain couples TRBV11-2 to TRBJ2-7; tentatively, D is TRBD2 (6 bases). The CDR3 has 15 amino acids. Looked up from germline, CDR1 is SGHAT and CDR2 is FQNNGV. V shed 11 bases and J shed 3 bases, with 23 bases lying between them. The CDR3 loop reads CACGTLGQMNYEQYF. The CDR3, as DNA: TGTGCCTGTGGGACTTTGGGCCAGATGAACTACGAGCAGTACTTC.

J is TRBJ1-4 and V is TRBV28; no clear D gene. Germline V gives CDR1 MDHEN, CDR2 SYDVKM. V was clipped by 7 bases and J by 2 bases, with 11 bases between them. The CDR3 has 14 amino acids. This CDR3 reads CASTPVATNEKLFF. CDR3 in DNA: TGTGCCAGCACCCCGGTGGCGACTAATGAAAAACTGTTTTTT.

This chain uses TRBV11-2 with TRBJ1-2; 9 nucleotides align to TRBD1. After removal of 5 bases from V and 5 bases from J, the junction contained 6 bases not matched to a gene. Looked up from germline, CDR1 is SGHAT and CDR2 is FQNNGV. CDR3 length equals 14 residues. The CDR3 here is CASSRPGTGYGYTF. The CDR3, as DNA: TGTGCCAGCAGCCGACCAGGGACAGGGTATGGCTACACCTTC.

This chain links TRBV2 with TRBJ2-1; D not certain. V was pared by 3 bases and J by 7 bases, with 7 bases between. CDR3 length: 12 amino acids. Per the germline V gene, CDR1 is SNHLY and CDR2 is FYNNEI. The chain's CDR3 is CASSDPANEQFF. DNA of the CDR3: TGTGCCAGCAGTGACCCAGCAAATGAGCAGTTCTTC.

The J gene is TRBJ1-6, the V gene TRBV4-3, with D unresolved. The V and J ends lost 0 bases and 7 bases respectively, with 16 bases between them. This CDR3 contains 17 residues. Germline CDR1 and CDR2: LGHNA and YSLEER. CDR3 amino acids: CASSQDPPGPQNSPLHF. The CDR3 nucleotides are TGCGCCAGCAGCCAAGATCCCCCCGGACCGCAAAATTCACCCCTCCACTTT.

The chain combines TRBV23-1 with TRBJ1-2, with unresolved D. Being an ORF, TRBV23-1 has a function that is uncertain. The CDR3 totals 15 residues. V was trimmed by 0 bases and J by 6 bases, leaving 14 bases between them. CDR3 sequence: CASSQSRPPRDGYTF. The CDR3 DNA reads TGCGCCAGCAGTCAATCGAGACCCCCGCGCGATGGCTACACCTTC.

Here the CDR3 DNA reads TGTGCCAGCAGCTATCGGGCCATCCAAGAGACCCAGTACTTC. Encoded protein: CASSYRAIQETQYF. V and J are TRBV7-8 and TRBJ2-5; no clear D gene. The V gene's germline CDR1 is SGHVS and CDR2 FQNEAQ. The length of the CDR3 is 14 residues. The germline V and J ends were trimmed by 4 bases and 1 base, with 10 bases remaining between them.

The chain recombines TRBV7-9 with TRBJ2-1, with 8 bases identical to TRBD1. With 3 bases clipped from V and 6 bases from J, the junction kept 7 bases outside the gene matches. Germline CDR1 SEHNR, CDR2 FQNEAQ (reference sequence). The CDR3 length is 15 residues. The CDR3 is CASSLSTGAFNEQFF. CDR3 nucleotide sequence: TGTGCCAGCAGCTTGTCGACAGGGGCGTTCAATGAGCAGTTCTTC.

About this clone itself: Other DNA sequences of this sample code for an identical CDR3. The rearrangement links TRBV6-6 to TRBJ1-1; possibly TRBD1 for D (6 bases). Trimming removed 0 bases from V and 2 bases from J, with 7 bases in between. Per germline, CDR1 MNHNY and CDR2 SVGAGI (reference sequence). The CDR3 extends over 14 amino acids. This CDR3 is CASSYSGGNTEAFF. In DNA, the CDR3 is TGTGCCAGCAGTTACTCAGGGGGAAACACTGAAGCTTTCTTT.

The chain combines TRBV11-2 with TRBJ2-7, with D unresolved. CDR1 and CDR2 from the germline V gene are SGHAT and FQNNGV. The length of the CDR3 is 15 residues. Trimming took off 7 bases at V and 3 bases at J, with 19 bases between the two ends. CDR3 bases: TGTGCCAGCACTCCGGCGCTGCAAAGGGTCTACGAGCAGTACTTC. Its translation: CASTPALQRVYEQYF.

V usage is TRBV30 and J usage is TRBJ2-7; possibly TRBD2 for D (6 bases). The CDR3 consists of 13 residues. V dropped 5 bases and J dropped 2 bases, with 13 bases sitting between them. Germline CDR1 GTSNPN, CDR2 SVGIG (reference sequence). CDR3 nucleotide sequence: TGTGCCTGGGGAGGGACGCTGGCCTACGAGCAGTACTTC. It is translated as CAWGGTLAYEQYF.

The J gene is TRBJ1-1, the V gene TRBV11-3; D is ambiguous. The CDR3 consists of 13 residues. The V gene's germline CDR1 is SGHNT and CDR2 YENEEA. The germline V and J ends were trimmed by 1 base and 4 bases, with 7 bases remaining between them. The CDR3 sequence: CASSLGRRTEAFF. The CDR3 DNA is TGTGCCAGCAGCTTAGGTCGGCGCACTGAAGCTTTCTTT. The complete variable domain, with remaining parts taken from reference TRBV11-3 and TRBJ1-1, reads EAGVVQSPRYKIIEKKQPVAFWCNPISGHNTLYWYLQNLGQGPELLIRYENEEAVDDSQLPKDRFSAERLKGVDSTLKIQPAELGDSAVYLCASSLGRRTEAFFGQGTRLTVV.

J is TRBJ2-5 and V is TRBV7-9, with TRBD1 identical over 7 bases. CDR1 is SEHNR and CDR2 is FQNEAQ in the germline V gene (reference sequence). V shed 3 bases and J 4 bases; nucleotides not matched to a gene: 5. CDR3 length: 14 amino acids. The chain's CDR3 is CASSFSTGIETQYF. For the CDR3, the DNA is TGTGCCAGCAGCTTTTCGACAGGGATAGAGACCCAGTACTTC.

The J gene is TRBJ2-1, the V gene TRBV4-3; TRBD2 aligns across 8 bases. Per germline, CDR1 LGHNA and CDR2 YSLEER. The CDR3 is 11 residues long. The V and J ends lost 8 bases and 12 bases, in that order; junction bases with no gene match: 6. The CDR3 nucleotides read TGCGCCAGCCGAGGTGCGGGAGGGCAGTTCTTC. This translates into CASRGAGGQFF.

The chain couples TRBV19 to TRBJ2-1, with 9 bases matching TRBD2. The CDR3 is made up of 11 amino acids. V dropped 4 bases and J dropped 14; count of bases not matched to a gene: 3. Germline V lookup: CDR1 LNHDA, CDR2 SQIVND (reference sequence). Here the CDR3 reads CASSSGRAEFF. The CDR3 DNA reads as TGTGCCAGTAGTAGCGGGAGGGCCGAGTTCTTC.

Worth noting for this clone: Other DNA sequences within the sample encode an identical CDR3. The chain combines TRBV7-9 with TRBJ2-3; D remains ambiguous. Trimming removed 1 base from V and 5 bases from J, with 4 bases in between. CDR3 length equals 12 residues. CDR1 is SEHNR and CDR2 is FQNEAQ in the germline V gene (reference sequence). Here the CDR3 DNA reads TGTGCCAGCAGCTTAGGTCGAGATACGCAGTATTTT. Translation gives CASSLGRDTQYF. The full variable domain, in which reference TRBV7-9 and TRBJ2-3 provide the parts outside the CDR3, is DTGVSQNPRHKITKRGQNVTFRCDPISEHNRLYWYRQTLGQGPEFLTYFQNEAQLEKSRLLSDRFSAERPKGSFSTLEIQRTEQGDSAMYLCASSLGRDTQYFGPGTRLTVL.

This rearrangement joins TRBV5-6 to TRBJ1-1; D unclear. Germline CDR1 and CDR2: SGHDT and YYEEEE. Deletions cut 4 bases from V and 3 bases from J, with 7 bases between. The CDR3 sequence is 12 residues long. The CDR3 here is CASSLLYTEAFF. CDR3 in DNA: TGTGCCAGCAGCCTACTCTACACTGAAGCTTTCTTT.

This chain links TRBV6-5 with TRBJ1-1, with a tentative D call TRBD1 (6 bases). The V end was cut by 8 bases, the J end by 4 bases, with 17 bases between. The CDR3 is made up of 14 amino acids. Germline loops: CDR1 MNHEY, CDR2 SVGAGI. The CDR3 DNA follows: TGTGCCAGCGGGGGTCTGGGGGCGCCCACTGAAGCTTTCTTT. Translating gives CASGGLGAPTEAFF.

The chain has TRBV19 and TRBJ2-3; D tentatively reads TRBD1 or TRBD2 (5 bases each). The CDR3 covers 14 residues. The V gene lost 3 bases and the J gene lost 2 bases, with 9 bases spanning the gap. Per the germline V gene, CDR1 is LNHDA and CDR2 is SQIVND (reference sequence). The CDR3 coding sequence is TGTGCCAGTAGTATGGGACCAGCCACAGATACGCAGTATTTT. Encoded protein: CASSMGPATDTQYF.